This T cell receptor (beta chain) is drawn from a study of early T cells in non-severe SARS-CoV-2 infection. About the research overall: Sequenced bulk RNA came from whole blood that was unsorted, and chains were unpaired.

This clonotype was detected ten times or more. Attachment of unique molecular identifiers to individual cDNA molecules was performed. In TCRdb, the 5' RACE reads were re-called with MiXCR into one record per CDR3 protein. Among tens of thousands of distinct CDR3 sequences listed, 9.5% to 15% were seen once. V was pared by 9 bases and J by 6 bases, with 9 bases of the junction left unmatched. This CDR3 has 15 residues. Per germline, CDR1 MNHNS and CDR2 SASEGT. This sequence originates from an adult who was a healthcare worker with PCR-confirmed SARS-CoV-2 infection or an uninfected control (not recorded which). J is TRBJ1-6 and V is TRBV6-1; 9 nucleotides match TRBD1. The source material was whole blood. The CDR3 reads CASNWDRESNSPLHF. CDR3 bases: TGTGCCAGTAACTGGGACAGGGAGAGTAATTCACCCCTCCACTTT.